The 26 T cell receptor beta chains reported below all come from one sample, sequenced in a study of blood T cell repertoires in COVID-19. TCRdb's table, derived via immunoSEQ multiplex PCR, lists solely in-frame clones and lacks some. The sample records 150,000 to 200,000 clones, 75% to 90% being singletons. Sequenced: peripheral blood. The receptors here all came from a man aged 35 to 55 with acute or convalescent COVID-19.

The J gene is TRBJ1-5, the V gene TRBV7-8, with D possibly being TRBD1 (6 bases). Germline loops: CDR1 SGHVS, CDR2 FQNEAQ. Trimming removed 2 bases at V and 2 bases at J, with 13 bases between. The CDR3 extends over 16 amino acids. In DNA, the CDR3 is TGTGCCAGCAGCTTAACAGGGCTGGTTGGCAATCAGCCCCAGCATTTT. Amino acid sequence: CASSLTGLVGNQPQHF.

The J gene is TRBJ1-4, the V gene TRBV10-2; 10 bases are a match to TRBD1. The CDR3 has 14 amino acids. V lost 4 bases and J lost 8; bases outside the gene matches: 4. Germline loops: CDR1 WSHSY, CDR2 SAAADI. CDR3: CASSGTGGREKLFF. The CDR3 region has the DNA TGCGCCAGCAGTGGGACAGGGGGTAGAGAAAAACTGTTTTTT.

The chain couples TRBV5-1 to TRBJ1-1; D is ambiguous. In germline, CDR1 is SGHRS, CDR2 YFSETQ. Between the trimmed V and J ends, which lost 0 bases and 0 bases, there was a span of 12 bases. The CDR3 has 16 amino acids. The CDR3 reads CASSLDLARVNTEAFF. DNA of the CDR3: TGCGCCAGCAGCTTGGATCTGGCGAGGGTGAACACTGAAGCTTTCTTT.

This clone was counted between two and nine times. The gene calls are TRBV29-1 and TRBJ1-1, with no clear D. In germline, CDR1 is SQVTM, CDR2 ANQGSEA. The CDR3 has 13 amino acids. Trimming pared 3 bases from V and 0 bases from J, leaving 8 bases between. For the CDR3, the DNA is TGCAGCGTTGAGGACTACATGAACACTGAAGCTTTCTTT. It encodes CSVEDYMNTEAFF.

CDR3 sequence: CASSLVVGGSGWDEQFF. The CDR3 nucleotides are TGTGCCAGCAGTCTGGTCGTCGGGGGGTCCGGTTGGGATGAGCAGTTCTTC. The chain carries TRBV27 and TRBJ2-1; TRBD2 matches at 7 bases. This CDR3 has 17 amino acids. The trim removed 5 bases at V and 8 bases at J, leaving 18 bases unmatched. CDR1 MNHEY and CDR2 SMNVEV come from the germline V gene (reference sequence).

This chain connects TRBV10-2 to TRBJ1-1; no firm D call. CDR3 length equals 15 residues. Trimming pared 4 bases from V and 0 bases from J, leaving 12 bases between. Germline CDR1 WSHSY, CDR2 SAAADI. As DNA, the CDR3 is TGCGCCAGCAGTGTCCAGGTTCAAGTGAACACTGAAGCTTTCTTT. Protein product: CASSVQVQVNTEAFF.

The rearrangement links TRBV28 to TRBJ1-5; D not resolved. The CDR3 extends over 13 amino acids. In germline, CDR1 is MDHEN, CDR2 SYDVKM. The V gene lost 6 bases and the J gene lost 0 bases, with 6 bases spanning the gap. The CDR3 loop is CASSFNSNQPQHF. CDR3 nucleotides: TGTGCCAGCAGCTTTAATAGCAATCAGCCCCAGCATTTT.

The genes are TRBV5-5 and TRBJ2-7; the match to TRBD1 covers 9 bases. This CDR3 contains 14 residues. The V and J ends lost 4 bases and 1 base, in that order; junction bases with no gene match: 3. Germline V gene lookup returns CDR1 SGHKS and CDR2 YYEKEE (reference sequence). The CDR3 nucleotides read TGTGCCAGCAGCCACGGACAGGGGTCCTACGAGCAGTACTTC. It specifies CASSHGQGSYEQYF.

The table lists this clone with a few counts. The chain links TRBV2 to TRBJ1-6; 10 nucleotides match TRBD1. Germline trimming cut 7 bases from V and 5 bases from J; bases unmatched to any gene: 5. The CDR3 extends over 15 amino acids. CDR1 is SNHLY and CDR2 is FYNNEI in the germline V gene. The CDR3 bases are TGTGCCAGCAAAGGACAGGGGGTTGATAATTCACCCCTCCACTTT. This encodes CASKGQGVDNSPLHF.

The CDR3 spells CASSYGGTSYEQYF. CDR3 nucleotides: TGTGCCAGCAGTTATGGGGGGACCTCCTACGAGCAGTACTTC. This chain uses TRBV6-5 with TRBJ2-7, with a possible D match to TRBD2 (6 bases). V was shortened by 3 bases and J by 0 bases, with 9 bases between the two germline ends. Germline V gives CDR1 MNHEY, CDR2 SVGAGI. There are 14 residues in the CDR3.

The sample holds a few counts of this clone. This chain's CDR3 is CASSEDTVLAYEQYF. DNA of the CDR3: TGTGCCAGCAGTGAGGACACCGTCTTAGCCTACGAGCAGTACTTC. This rearrangement joins TRBV2 to TRBJ2-7, with a possible D match to TRBD1 (5 bases). Germline V gene data show CDR1 as SNHLY and CDR2 as FYNNEI. The CDR3 loop spans 15 amino acids. V was clipped by 3 bases and J by 2 bases, with 14 bases between them.

As to this clone: The limits of the CDR3 on the DNA are not certain, so only TCRdb's listed CDR3 is given. CDR3 sequence reads: CASSEWGPSIF. The chain has TRBV6-1 and TRBJ1-5; the D segment call TRBD1 is taken from the table without a DNA check. Germline V gene data show CDR1 as MNHNS and CDR2 as SASEGT. The CDR3 spans 11 residues, counting both ends.

V usage is TRBV19 and J usage is TRBJ2-7, with 9 bases fitting TRBD1. After removal of 3 bases from V and 3 bases from J, the junction contained 3 bases not matched to a gene. This CDR3 is built from 14 residues. CDR1 is LNHDA and CDR2 is SQIVND in the germline V gene (reference sequence). The CDR3 DNA sequence: TGTGCCAGTAGTATCGGGACAGGGAACTACGAGCAGTACTTC. It translates to CASSIGTGNYEQYF.

The chain recombines TRBV6-6 with TRBJ1-1; no reliable D call. Trimming took off 5 bases at V and 1 base at J, with 17 bases between the two ends. The CDR3 totals 16 residues. Germline V gene data show CDR1 as MNHNY and CDR2 as SVGAGI (reference sequence). CDR3 residues: CASSGGPGSPNTEAFF. CDR3 coding DNA: TGTGCCAGCAGTGGAGGGCCGGGCTCCCCGAACACTGAAGCTTTCTTT.

CDR3 protein: CASALGTGTNEQYF. The CDR3 DNA sequence: TGTGCTAGTGCCCTAGGGACAGGGACCAACGAGCAGTACTTC. The V gene is TRBV12-5, the J gene TRBJ2-7, with 9 bases fitting TRBD1. There are 14 residues in the CDR3. Trimming cost V 7 bases and J 5 bases; bases outside gene matches: 9. Germline values: CDR1 LGHNT, CDR2 FRNRAP.

This clone was seen once. The chain couples TRBV9 to TRBJ2-3; 11 bases align to TRBD2. Germline lookup yields CDR1 SGDLS and CDR2 YYNGEE. Trimming at V came to 4 bases and at J to 2 bases, leaving 6 bases not matched to a gene. The CDR3 sequence is 16 residues long. The CDR3 DNA follows: TGTGCCAGCAGCCCTAGCGGGGGGAATCCCACAGATACGCAGTATTTT. It specifies CASSPSGGNPTDTQYF.

The chain has TRBV5-1 and TRBJ1-1; 10 bases map to TRBD1. Germline lookup yields CDR1 SGHRS and CDR2 YFSETQ. The CDR3 extends over 15 amino acids. V trimming: 4 bases; J trimming: 0 bases; junction bases outside the gene matches: 3. CDR3 DNA: TGCGCCAGCAGCCCGGGACAGGGGATGAACACTGAAGCTTTCTTT. Amino acid sequence: CASSPGQGMNTEAFF.

This chain joins TRBV2 and TRBJ1-1; D may be TRBD1 (6 bases). The length of the CDR3 is 13 residues. The germline V and J ends were trimmed by 7 bases and 6 bases, with 15 bases remaining between them. Germline values: CDR1 SNHLY, CDR2 FYNNEI. The CDR3, as DNA: TGTGCCAGCAAGGGGGAGGGGATTTCTGAAGCTTTCTTT. It encodes CASKGEGISEAFF.

The rearrangement links TRBV15 to TRBJ1-3; D not resolved. The CDR3 runs 16 residues. Germline V lookup: CDR1 LNHNV, CDR2 YYDKDF (reference sequence). The V end was cut by 0 bases, the J end by 0 bases, with 9 bases between. The CDR3: CATSRDLIDSGNTIYF. Here the CDR3 DNA reads TGTGCCACCAGCAGAGATTTAATAGACTCTGGAAACACCATATATTTT.

CDR3 amino acids: CASSQTGVNEKLFF. For the CDR3, the DNA is TGTGCCAGCAGCCAGACAGGGGTGAATGAAAAACTGTTTTTT. The chain uses TRBV7-2 and TRBJ1-4, with TRBD1 identical over 8 bases. CDR1 and CDR2 (germline): SGHTA, FQGNSA. Losses at the gene ends were 5 bases for V and 5 bases for J; bases not matched to a gene: 4. The CDR3 spans 14 residues.

The chain uses TRBV10-3 and TRBJ2-5; D call uncertain. Trimming took off 1 base at V and 5 bases at J, with 11 bases between the two ends. The CDR3 extends over 14 amino acids. Germline V gene lookup returns CDR1 ENHRY and CDR2 SYGVKD. The CDR3 spells CAISEYGFRETQYF. CDR3 DNA sequence: TGTGCCATCAGTGAGTACGGGTTTAGGGAGACCCAGTACTTC.

This chain links TRBV19 with TRBJ2-2; no clear D. This CDR3 comprises 15 residues. CDR1 is LNHDA and CDR2 is SQIVND in the germline V gene (reference sequence). The V gene lost 0 bases and the J gene lost 6 bases, with 11 bases spanning the gap. The CDR3 DNA is TGTGCCAGTAGTATAGATCACTTGTTGCCCGGGGAGCTGTTTTTT. As protein: CASSIDHLLPGELFF.

V and J are TRBV3-1 (or the pseudogene TRBV3-2) and TRBJ1-2; D ambiguous. Germline values: CDR1 LGHDT, CDR2 YNNKEL (reference sequence). V lost 1 base and J 6 bases, leaving 9 bases between the germline ends. This CDR3 contains 13 residues. DNA for the CDR3: TGTGCCAGCAGCCAAGTTGGAGGAAATGGCTACACCTTC. This encodes CASSQVGGNGYTF.

The chain uses TRBV6-5 and TRBJ2-5, with 11 bases lining up with TRBD1. From germline, CDR1 is MNHEY and CDR2 SVGAGI. V gave up 4 bases and J gave up 5 bases; unmatched junction bases: 9. CDR3 size: 16 residues. The CDR3 DNA is TGTGCCAGCAGTTTTCACGGACAGGGGGCTTCTGAGACCCAGTACTTC. It specifies CASSFHGQGASETQYF.

The chain joins TRBV18 to TRBJ2-7; the match to TRBD2 covers 8 bases. Germline V gives CDR1 KGHSH, CDR2 LQKENI. The CDR3 runs to 15 residues. Germline trimming cut 0 bases from V and 1 base from J; bases unmatched to any gene: 2. The CDR3 DNA is TGTGCCAGCTCACCACCCGGGGGGGCATCCTACGAGCAGTACTTC. Amino acids: CASSPPGGASYEQYF.

The genes are TRBV3-1 (or the pseudogene TRBV3-2) and TRBJ2-5, with 9 bases matching TRBD2. V was pared by 4 bases and J by 7 bases, with 13 bases of the junction left unmatched. CDR3 length equals 16 residues. Germline CDR1 and CDR2: LGHDT and YNNKEL (reference sequence). The DNA for the CDR3 is TGTGCCAGCAGCCCGACCACTAGCGGGCCGAGAGGGACCCAGTACTTC. Protein: CASSPTTSGPRGTQYF.